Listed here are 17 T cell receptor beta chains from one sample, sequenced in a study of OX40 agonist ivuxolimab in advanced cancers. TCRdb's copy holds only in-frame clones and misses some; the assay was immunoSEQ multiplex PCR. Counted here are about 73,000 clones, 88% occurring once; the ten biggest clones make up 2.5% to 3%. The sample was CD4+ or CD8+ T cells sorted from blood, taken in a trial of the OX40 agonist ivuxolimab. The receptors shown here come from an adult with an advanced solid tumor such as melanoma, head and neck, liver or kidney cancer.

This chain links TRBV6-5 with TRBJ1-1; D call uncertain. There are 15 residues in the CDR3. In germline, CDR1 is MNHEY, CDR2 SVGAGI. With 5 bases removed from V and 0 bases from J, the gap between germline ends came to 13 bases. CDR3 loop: CASSPSGAMNTEAFF. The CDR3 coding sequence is TGTGCCAGCAGTCCCTCGGGAGCCATGAACACTGAAGCTTTCTTT.

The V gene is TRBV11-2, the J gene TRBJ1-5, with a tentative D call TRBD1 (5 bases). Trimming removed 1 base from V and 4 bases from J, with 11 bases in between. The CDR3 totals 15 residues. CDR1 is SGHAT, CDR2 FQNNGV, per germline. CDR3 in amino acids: CASSLVAGGNQPQHF. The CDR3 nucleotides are TGTGCCAGCAGCTTAGTCGCCGGGGGGAATCAGCCCCAGCATTTT.

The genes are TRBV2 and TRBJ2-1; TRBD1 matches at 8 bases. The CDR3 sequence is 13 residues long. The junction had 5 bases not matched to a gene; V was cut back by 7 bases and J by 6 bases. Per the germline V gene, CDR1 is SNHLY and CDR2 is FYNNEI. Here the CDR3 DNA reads TGTGCCAGCAAACAGGGGGTGATCAATGAGCAGTTCTTC. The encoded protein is CASKQGVINEQFF.

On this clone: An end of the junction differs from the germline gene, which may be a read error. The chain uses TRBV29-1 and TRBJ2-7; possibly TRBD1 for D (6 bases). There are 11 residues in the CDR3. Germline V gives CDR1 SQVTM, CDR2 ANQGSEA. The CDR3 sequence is CSAEQGGEQYF. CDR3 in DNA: TGCAGCGCTGAACAGGGTGGCGAGCAGTACTTC.

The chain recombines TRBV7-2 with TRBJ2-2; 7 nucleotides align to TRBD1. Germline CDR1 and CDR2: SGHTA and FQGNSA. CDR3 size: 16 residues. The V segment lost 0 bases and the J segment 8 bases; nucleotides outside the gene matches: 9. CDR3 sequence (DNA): TGTGCCAGCAGCTTAGCCCTTACAGGGGTTGGGGGGGAGCTGTTTTTT. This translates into CASSLALTGVGGELFF.

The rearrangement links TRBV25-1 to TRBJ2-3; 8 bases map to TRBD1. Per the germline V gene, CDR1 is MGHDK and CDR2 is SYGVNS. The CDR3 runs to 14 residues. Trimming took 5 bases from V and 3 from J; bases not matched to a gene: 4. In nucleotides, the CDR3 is TGTGCCAGCAGTTGGACAGGGTCAACAGATACGCAGTATTTT. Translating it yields CASSWTGSTDTQYF.

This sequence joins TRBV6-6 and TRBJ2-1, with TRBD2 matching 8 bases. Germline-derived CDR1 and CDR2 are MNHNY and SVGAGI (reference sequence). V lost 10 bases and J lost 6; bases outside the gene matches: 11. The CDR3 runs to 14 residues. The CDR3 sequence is CATRRGGDGNEQFF. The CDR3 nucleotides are TGTGCCACCCGTCGGGGGGGAGACGGCAATGAGCAGTTCTTC.

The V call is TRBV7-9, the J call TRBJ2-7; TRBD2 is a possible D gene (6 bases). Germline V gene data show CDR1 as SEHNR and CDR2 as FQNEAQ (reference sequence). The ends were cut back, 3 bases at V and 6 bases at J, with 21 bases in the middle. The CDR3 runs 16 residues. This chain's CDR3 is CASSLAGTGLGVEQYF. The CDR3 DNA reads TGTGCCAGCAGCTTGGCCGGGACTGGCTTAGGGGTCGAGCAGTACTTC.

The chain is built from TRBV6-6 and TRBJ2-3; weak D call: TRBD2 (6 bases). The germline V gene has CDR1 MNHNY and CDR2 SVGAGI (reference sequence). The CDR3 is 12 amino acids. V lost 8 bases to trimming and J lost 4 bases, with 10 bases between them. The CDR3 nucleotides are TGTGCCAGCCGCCCGGGGGCAGATACGCAGTATTTT. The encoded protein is CASRPGADTQYF.

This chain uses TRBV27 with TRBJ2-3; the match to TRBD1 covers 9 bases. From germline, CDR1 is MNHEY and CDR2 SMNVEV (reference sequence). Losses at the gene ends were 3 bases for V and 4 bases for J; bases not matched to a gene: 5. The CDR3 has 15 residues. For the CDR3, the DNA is TGTGCCAGCAGTTTTACGGGACAGGGCCCAGATACGCAGTATTTT. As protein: CASSFTGQGPDTQYF.

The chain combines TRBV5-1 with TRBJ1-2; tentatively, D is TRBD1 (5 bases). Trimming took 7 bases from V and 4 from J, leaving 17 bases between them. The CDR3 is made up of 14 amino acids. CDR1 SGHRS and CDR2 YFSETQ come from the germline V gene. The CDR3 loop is CASGITGQSYGYTF. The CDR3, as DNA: TGCGCCAGCGGGATCACGGGGCAGAGCTATGGCTACACCTTC.

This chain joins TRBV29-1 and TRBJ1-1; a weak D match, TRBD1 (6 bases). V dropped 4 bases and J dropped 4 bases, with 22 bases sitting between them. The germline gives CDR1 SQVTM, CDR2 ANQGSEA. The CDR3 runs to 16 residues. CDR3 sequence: CSVAQAQGKGTTEAFF. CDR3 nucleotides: TGCAGCGTTGCCCAAGCTCAGGGGAAGGGTACCACTGAAGCTTTCTTT.

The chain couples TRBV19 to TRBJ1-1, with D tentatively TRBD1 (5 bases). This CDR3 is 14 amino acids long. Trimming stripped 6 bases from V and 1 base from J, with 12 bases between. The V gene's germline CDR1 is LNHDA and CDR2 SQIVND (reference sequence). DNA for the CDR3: TGTGCCAGTAGACTCGGAACAGGGAACACTGAAGCTTTCTTT. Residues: CASRLGTGNTEAFF.

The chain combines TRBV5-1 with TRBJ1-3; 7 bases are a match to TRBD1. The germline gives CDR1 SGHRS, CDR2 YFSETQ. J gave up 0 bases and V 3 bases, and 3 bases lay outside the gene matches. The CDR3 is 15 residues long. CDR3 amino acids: CASSSGGTSGNTIYF. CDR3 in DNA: TGCGCCAGCAGCTCAGGGGGAACCTCTGGAAACACCATATATTTT. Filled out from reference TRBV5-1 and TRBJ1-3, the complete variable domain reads KAGVTQTPRYLIKTRGQQVTLSCSPISGHRSVSWYQQTPGQGLQFLFEYFSETQRNKGNFPGRFSGRQFSNSRSEMNVSTLELGDSALYLCASSSGGTSGNTIYFGEGSWLTVV.

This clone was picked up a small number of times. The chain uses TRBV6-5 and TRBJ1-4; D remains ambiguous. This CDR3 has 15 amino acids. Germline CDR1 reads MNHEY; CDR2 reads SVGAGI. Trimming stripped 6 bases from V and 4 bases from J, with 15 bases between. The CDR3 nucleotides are TGTGCCAGCAGCCAGAACGGAGGGAATAATGAAAAACTGTTTTTT. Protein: CASSQNGGNNEKLFF.

The CDR3 DNA reads TGTGCCAGCAGCTTAGGGAGGGACTCCAATCAGCCCCAGCATTTT. Translated, it gives CASSLGRDSNQPQHF. The rearrangement links TRBV7-8 to TRBJ1-5; possibly TRBD1 for D (5 bases). CDR1 SGHVS and CDR2 FQNEAQ come from the germline V gene. The V gene lost 1 base and the J gene lost 3 bases, with 10 bases spanning the gap. The CDR3 is made up of 15 amino acids.

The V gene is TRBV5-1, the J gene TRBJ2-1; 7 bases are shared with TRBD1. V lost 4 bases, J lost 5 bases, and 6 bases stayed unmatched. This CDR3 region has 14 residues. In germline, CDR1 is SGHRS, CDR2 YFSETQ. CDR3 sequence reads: CASSDGQANNEQFF. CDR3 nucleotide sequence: TGCGCCAGCAGCGACGGACAGGCCAACAATGAGCAGTTCTTC. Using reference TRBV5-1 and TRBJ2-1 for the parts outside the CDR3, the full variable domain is KAGVTQTPRYLIKTRGQQVTLSCSPISGHRSVSWYQQTPGQGLQFLFEYFSETQRNKGNFPGRFSGRQFSNSRSEMNVSTLELGDSALYLCASSDGQANNEQFFGPGTRLTVL.